This entry describes one T cell receptor (beta chain). This sample was taken from a study of blood T cell repertoires in COVID-19. Across the whole study: From the United States, Italy and Spain came samples of acute and convalescent COVID-19.

The protocol was immunoSEQ multiplex PCR, while the TCRdb copy is restricted to in-frame clones and leaves out a portion. The profile shows about 26,000 clones, around 82% of them singletons. Germline CDR1 reads SGHRS; CDR2 reads YFSETQ. The CDR3 is 15 residues long. The V and J ends lost 0 bases and 8 bases respectively, with 14 bases between them. The sequenced sample consisted of peripheral blood. The chain joins TRBV5-1 to TRBJ1-4; perhaps TRBD1 as D (5 bases). This clonotype was obtained from a human donor in a cohort sampled during active COVID-19. CDR3 nucleotide sequence: TGCGCCAGCAGCTTGGCCGGACACTCGGAGGAAAAACTGTTTTTT. It encodes CASSLAGHSEEKLFF.